What follows describes a single T cell receptor beta chain. Its antigen is currently unknown. The germline CDR1 and CDR2 sequences are ENHRY and SYGVKD. This CDR3 has 15 amino acids. Trimming cost V 0 bases and J 10 bases; bases outside gene matches: 8. The data are from a study of cytomegalovirus exposure and HLA in healthy donors. Findings and caveats of the study: Prior analysis indicated that the majority of TCR beta V segments exhibited productivity approximately 87% or approximately 30% of the time. Clonal expansion, a later analysis showed, was greater in HLA-associated TCR beta chains than in equally common others.

PCR employed 60 Vbeta and 13 Jbeta primers. TCRdb's table, derived via immunoSEQ multiplex PCR, lists solely in-frame clones and lacks some. The sample holds about 140,000 clones; about 75% are singletons and the top ten take about 3.5%. The receptor was derived from a man between 35 and 55 years old in good health and CMV-seronegative. The V call is TRBV10-3, the J call TRBJ2-2; 7 bases fit TRBD1. Sequencing used PBMCs. The CDR3 DNA reads as TGTGCCATCAGTGAGTCAGGCAGGGGGAATCAGGAGCTGTTTTTT. Amino acid sequence: CAISESGRGNQELFF.